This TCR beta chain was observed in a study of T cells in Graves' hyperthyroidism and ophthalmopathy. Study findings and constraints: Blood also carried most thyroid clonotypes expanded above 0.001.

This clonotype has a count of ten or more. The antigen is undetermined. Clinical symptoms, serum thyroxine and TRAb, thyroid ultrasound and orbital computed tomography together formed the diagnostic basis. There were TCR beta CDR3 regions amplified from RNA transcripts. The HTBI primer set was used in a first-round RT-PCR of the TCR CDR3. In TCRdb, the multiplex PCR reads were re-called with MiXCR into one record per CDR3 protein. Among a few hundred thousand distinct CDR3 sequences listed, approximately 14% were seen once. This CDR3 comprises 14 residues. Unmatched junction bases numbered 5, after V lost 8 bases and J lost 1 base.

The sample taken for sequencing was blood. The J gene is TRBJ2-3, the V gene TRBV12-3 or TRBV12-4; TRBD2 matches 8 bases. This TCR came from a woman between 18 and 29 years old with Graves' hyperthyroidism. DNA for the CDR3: TGTGCCAGCGGGGGAGCGGGGGGCACAGATACGCAGTATTTT. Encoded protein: CASGGAGGTDTQYF.